The 10 T cell receptor beta chains reported below all come from one sample, sequenced in a study of cytomegalovirus exposure and HLA in healthy donors (dated by TCRdb to about 2017). The library was built by means of the immunoSEQ multiplex PCR assay. A mixture of 60 forward primers for TCR Vbeta segments and 13 reverse primers for TCR Jbeta segments was used in the multiplex PCR. TCRdb retrieved this table from immuneACCESS and kept in-frame rearrangements only. Not all clones are present; in checked studies, unresolved V genes account for under half, and no reason is known for the remainder. This sample holds 150,000 to 200,000 clones; about four fifths were observed only once. The top ten clones comprise approximately 6% of the sample. The sequencing input was PBMCs. These receptors were obtained from a woman in her thirties in good health and CMV-seropositive.

The gene calls are TRBV6-1 and TRBJ2-2; 10 bases match TRBD2. Germline trimming cut 6 bases from V and 3 bases from J; bases unmatched to any gene: 4. The length of the CDR3 is 15 residues. Per the germline V gene, CDR1 is MNHNS and CDR2 is SASEGT. CDR3 nucleotide sequence: TGTGCCAGCAGCTTAACTAGCGGGGACACCGGGGAGCTGTTTTTT. This encodes CASSLTSGDTGELFF.

This chain uses TRBV15 with TRBJ2-7; a weak D match, TRBD1 (5 bases). Germline CDR1 LNHNV, CDR2 YYDKDF (reference sequence). Trimming took off 1 base at V and 4 bases at J, with 11 bases between the two ends. The CDR3 is made up of 14 amino acids. The CDR3 region is CATSRVRQSYEQYF. The CDR3 DNA is TGTGCCACCAGCAGAGTTCGACAGTCGTACGAGCAGTACTTC.

The V and J genes are TRBV6-5 and TRBJ2-2, with 7 bases fitting TRBD2. The CDR3 runs 14 residues. The germline CDR1 and CDR2 sequences are MNHEY and SVGAGI. Germline trimming cut 2 bases from V and 8 bases from J; bases unmatched to any gene: 5. CDR3 amino acids: CASSYGGREGELFF. The CDR3 DNA follows: TGTGCCAGCAGTTACGGGGGGAGGGAAGGGGAGCTGTTTTTT.

The rearrangement uses TRBV6-5 and TRBJ1-5; 10 bases line up with TRBD1. The CDR3 runs 16 residues. V dropped 2 bases and J dropped 4; count of bases not matched to a gene: 5. Germline assignment: CDR1 MNHEY and CDR2 SVGAGI. The CDR3 nucleotides read TGTGCCAGCAGTTACGGTGGACAGGGGGGGAATCAGCCCCAGCATTTT. Translating gives CASSYGGQGGNQPQHF.

The V call is TRBV19, the J call TRBJ1-5; D not certain. Trimming left V 8 bases short and J 2 bases short, with 7 bases between. The germline V gene encodes CDR1 LNHDA and CDR2 SQIVND (reference sequence). CDR3 size: 12 residues. The CDR3 coding sequence is TGTGCCAGTCACATTGGCAATCAGCCCCAGCATTTT. It is translated as CASHIGNQPQHF.

The genes are TRBV5-1 and TRBJ1-1, with D possibly TRBD1 on 6 matching bases. The germline V gene has CDR1 SGHRS and CDR2 YFSETQ. CDR3 length equals 16 residues. Between the trimmed V and J ends, which lost 4 bases and 4 bases, there was a span of 20 bases. CDR3 loop: CASSPRPDRLGTEAFF. The CDR3, as DNA: TGCGCCAGCAGCCCTAGGCCTGACAGGCTGGGCACTGAAGCTTTCTTT.

A word on this clone: Compared with germline, one end of the junction differs, possibly owing to a read error. The chain carries TRBV7-9 and TRBJ1-1; D remains unclear. Germline loops: CDR1 SEHNR, CDR2 FQNEAQ (reference sequence). This CDR3 is 17 amino acids long. DNA of the CDR3: TGTTCCAGCAGCTTTCATCCCTTTGCGGTTGGGAACACTGAAGCTTTCTTT. It codes for CSSSFHPFAVGNTEAFF.

This sequence joins TRBV2 and TRBJ1-4; 8 bases are shared with TRBD1. Germline V lookup: CDR1 SNHLY, CDR2 FYNNEI. The CDR3 contains 14 residues. Unmatched junction bases numbered 2, after V lost 8 bases and J lost 0 bases. CDR3 sequence: CASDRGATNEKLFF. DNA for the CDR3: TGTGCCAGCGACAGGGGAGCAACTAATGAAAAACTGTTTTTT.

The V gene is TRBV7-2, the J gene TRBJ1-4, with 9 bases identical to TRBD1. Germline trimming cut 5 bases from V and 7 bases from J; bases unmatched to any gene: 11. CDR1 and CDR2 from the germline V gene are SGHTA and FQGNSA. CDR3 length: 16 amino acids. CDR3 bases: TGTGCCAGCAGCCCTCGATACACAGGGGGCGGTGAAAAACTGTTTTTT. Translation: CASSPRYTGGGEKLFF.

V is TRBV7-9 and J is TRBJ1-1; D is ambiguous. V lost 3 bases, J lost 4 bases, and 12 bases lay in between. Per the germline V gene, CDR1 is SEHNR and CDR2 is FQNEAQ (reference sequence). CDR3 length equals 14 residues. DNA of the CDR3: TGTGCCAGCAGCTTGGAGGGCCGGGGCACTGAAGCTTTCTTT. This gives the protein CASSLEGRGTEAFF.